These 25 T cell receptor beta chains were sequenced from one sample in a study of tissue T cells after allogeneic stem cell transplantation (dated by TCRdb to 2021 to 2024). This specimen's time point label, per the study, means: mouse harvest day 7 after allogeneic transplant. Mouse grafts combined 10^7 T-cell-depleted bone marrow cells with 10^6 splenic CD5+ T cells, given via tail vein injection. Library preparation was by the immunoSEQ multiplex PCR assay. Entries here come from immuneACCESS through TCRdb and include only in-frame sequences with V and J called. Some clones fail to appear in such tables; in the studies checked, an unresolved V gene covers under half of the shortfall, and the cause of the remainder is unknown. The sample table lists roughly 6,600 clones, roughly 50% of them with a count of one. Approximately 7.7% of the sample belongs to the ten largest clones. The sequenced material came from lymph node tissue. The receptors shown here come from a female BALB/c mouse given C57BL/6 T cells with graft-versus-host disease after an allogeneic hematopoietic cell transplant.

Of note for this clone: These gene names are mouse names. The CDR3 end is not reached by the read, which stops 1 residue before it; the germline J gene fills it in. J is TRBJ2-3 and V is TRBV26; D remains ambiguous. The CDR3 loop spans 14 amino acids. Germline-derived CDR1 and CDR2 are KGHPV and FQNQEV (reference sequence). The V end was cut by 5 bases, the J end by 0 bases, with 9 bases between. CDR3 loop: CASSRRQSAETLYF. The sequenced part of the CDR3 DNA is TGTGCCAGCAGTAGGCGGCAAAGTGCAGAAACGCTGTAT.

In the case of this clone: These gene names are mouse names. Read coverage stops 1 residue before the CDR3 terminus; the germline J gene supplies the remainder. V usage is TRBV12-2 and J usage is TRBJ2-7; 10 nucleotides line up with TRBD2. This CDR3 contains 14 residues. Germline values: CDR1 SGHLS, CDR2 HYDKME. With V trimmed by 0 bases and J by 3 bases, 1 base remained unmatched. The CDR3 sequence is CASSLGLGVYEQYF. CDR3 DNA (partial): TGTGCCAGCTCTCTCGGACTGGGGGTCTATGAACAGTAC.

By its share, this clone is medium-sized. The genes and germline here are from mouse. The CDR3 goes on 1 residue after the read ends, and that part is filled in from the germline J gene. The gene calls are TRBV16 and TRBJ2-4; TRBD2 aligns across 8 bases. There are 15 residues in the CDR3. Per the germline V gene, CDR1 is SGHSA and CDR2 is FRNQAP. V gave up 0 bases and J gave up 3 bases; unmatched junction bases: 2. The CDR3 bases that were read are TGTGCAAGCAGCTTAGATGGGGGGGGCCAAAACACCTTGTAC. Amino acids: CASSLDGGGQNTLY. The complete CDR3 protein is CASSLDGGGQNTLYF.

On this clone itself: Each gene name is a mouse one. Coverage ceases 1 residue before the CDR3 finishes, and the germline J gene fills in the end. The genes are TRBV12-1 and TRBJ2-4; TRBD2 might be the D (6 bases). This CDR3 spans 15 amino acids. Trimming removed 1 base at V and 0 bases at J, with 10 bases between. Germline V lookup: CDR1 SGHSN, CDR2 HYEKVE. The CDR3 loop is CASSLGGPSQNTLYF. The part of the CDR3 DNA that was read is TGTGCCAGCTCTCTGGGGGGTCCCAGTCAAAACACCTTGTAC. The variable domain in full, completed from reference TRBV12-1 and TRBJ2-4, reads DSGVVQSPRHIIKEKGGRSVLTCIPISGHSNVVWYQQTLGKELKFLIQHYEKVERDKGFLPSRFSVQQFDDYHSEMNMSALELEDSAMYFCASSLGGPSQNTLYFGAGTRLSVL.

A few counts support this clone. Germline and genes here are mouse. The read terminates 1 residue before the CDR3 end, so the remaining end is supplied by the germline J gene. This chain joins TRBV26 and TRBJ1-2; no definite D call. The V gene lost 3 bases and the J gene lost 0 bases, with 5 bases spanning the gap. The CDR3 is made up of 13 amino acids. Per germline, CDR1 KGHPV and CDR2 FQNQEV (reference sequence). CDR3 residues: CASSLQANSDYTF. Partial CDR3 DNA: TGTGCCAGCAGTCTCCAGGCAAACTCCGACTACACC.

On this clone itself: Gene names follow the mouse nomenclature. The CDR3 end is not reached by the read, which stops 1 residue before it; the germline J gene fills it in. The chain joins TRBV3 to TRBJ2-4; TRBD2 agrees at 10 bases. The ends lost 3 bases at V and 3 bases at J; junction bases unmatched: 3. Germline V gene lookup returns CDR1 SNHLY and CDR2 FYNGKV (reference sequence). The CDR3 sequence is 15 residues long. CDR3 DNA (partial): TGTGCCAGCAGCTTCCTGGGGGGGCACCAAAACACCTTGTAC. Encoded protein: CASSFLGGHQNTLY. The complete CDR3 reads CASSFLGGHQNTLYF.

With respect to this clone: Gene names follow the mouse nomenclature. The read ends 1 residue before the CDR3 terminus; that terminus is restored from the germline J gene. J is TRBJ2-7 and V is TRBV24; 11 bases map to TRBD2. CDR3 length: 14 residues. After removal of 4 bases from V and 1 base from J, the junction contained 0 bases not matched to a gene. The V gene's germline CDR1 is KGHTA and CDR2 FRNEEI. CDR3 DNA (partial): TGTGCCAGCAGTCGGGACTGGGGGTCCTATGAACAGTAC. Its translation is CASSRDWGSYEQY. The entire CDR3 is CASSRDWGSYEQYF.

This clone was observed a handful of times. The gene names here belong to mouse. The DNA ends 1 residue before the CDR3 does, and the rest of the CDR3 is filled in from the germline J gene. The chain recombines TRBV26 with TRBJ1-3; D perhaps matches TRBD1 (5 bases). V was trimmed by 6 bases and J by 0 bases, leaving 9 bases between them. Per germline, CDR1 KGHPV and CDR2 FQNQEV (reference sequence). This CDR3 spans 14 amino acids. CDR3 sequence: CASSGDSSGNTLYF. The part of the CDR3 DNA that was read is TGTGCCAGCAGCGGGGACTCTTCTGGAAATACGCTCTAT.

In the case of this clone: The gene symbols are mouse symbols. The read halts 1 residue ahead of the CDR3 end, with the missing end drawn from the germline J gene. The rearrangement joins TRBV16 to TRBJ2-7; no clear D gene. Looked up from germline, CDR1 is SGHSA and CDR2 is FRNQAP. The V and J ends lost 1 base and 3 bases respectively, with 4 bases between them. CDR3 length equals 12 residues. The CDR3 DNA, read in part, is TGTGCAAGCAGCTTAGCAGTCTATGAACAGTAC. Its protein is CASSLAVYEQY. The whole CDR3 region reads CASSLAVYEQYF. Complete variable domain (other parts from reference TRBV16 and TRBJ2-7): NAGVIQTPRHKVTGKGQEATLWCEPISGHSAVFWYRQTIVQGLEFLTYFRNQAPIDDSGMPKERFSAQMPNQSHSTLKIQSTQPQDSAVYLCASSLAVYEQYFGPGTRLTVL.

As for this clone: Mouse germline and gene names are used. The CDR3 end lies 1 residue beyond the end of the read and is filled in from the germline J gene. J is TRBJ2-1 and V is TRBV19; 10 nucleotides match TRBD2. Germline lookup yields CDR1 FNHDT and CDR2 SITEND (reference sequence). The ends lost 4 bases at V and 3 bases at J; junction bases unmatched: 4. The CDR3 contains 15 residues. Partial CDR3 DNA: TGTGCCAGCAGTCCCGACTGGGGGGTCTATGCTGAGCAGTTC. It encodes CASSPDWGVYAEQF. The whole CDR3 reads CASSPDWGVYAEQFF.

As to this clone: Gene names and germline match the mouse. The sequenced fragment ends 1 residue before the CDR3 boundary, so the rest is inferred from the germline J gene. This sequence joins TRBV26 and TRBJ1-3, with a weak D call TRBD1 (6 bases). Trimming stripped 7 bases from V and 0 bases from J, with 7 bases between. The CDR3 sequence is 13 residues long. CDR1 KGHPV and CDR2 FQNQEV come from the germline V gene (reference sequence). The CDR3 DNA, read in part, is TGTGCCAGCAACAGGGATTCTGGAAATACGCTCTAT. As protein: CASNRDSGNTLY. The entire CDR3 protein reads CASNRDSGNTLYF.

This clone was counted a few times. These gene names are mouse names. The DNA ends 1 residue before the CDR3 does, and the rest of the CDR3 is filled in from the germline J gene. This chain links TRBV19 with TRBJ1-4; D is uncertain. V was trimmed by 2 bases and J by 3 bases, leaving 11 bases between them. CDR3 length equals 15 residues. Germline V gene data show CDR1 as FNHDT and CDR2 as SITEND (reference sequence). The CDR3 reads CASSITDGANERLFF. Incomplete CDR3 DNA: TGTGCCAGCAGTATTACGGACGGGGCCAACGAAAGATTATTT.

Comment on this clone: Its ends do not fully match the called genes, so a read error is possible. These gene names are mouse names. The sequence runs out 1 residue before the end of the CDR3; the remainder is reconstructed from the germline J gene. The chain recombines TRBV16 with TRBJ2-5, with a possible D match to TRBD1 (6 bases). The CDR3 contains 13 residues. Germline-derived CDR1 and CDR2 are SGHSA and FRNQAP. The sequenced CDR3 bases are TGTGCAGGCAGCCCGACAGGTCAAGACACCCAGTAC. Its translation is CAGSPTGQDTQY. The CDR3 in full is CAGSPTGQDTQYF.

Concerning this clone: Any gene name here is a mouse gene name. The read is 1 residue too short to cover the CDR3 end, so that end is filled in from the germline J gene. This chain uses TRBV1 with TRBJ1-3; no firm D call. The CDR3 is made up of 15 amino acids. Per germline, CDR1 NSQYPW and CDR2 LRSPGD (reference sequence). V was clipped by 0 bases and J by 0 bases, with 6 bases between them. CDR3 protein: CTCSADQNSGNTLYF. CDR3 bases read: TGCACCTGCAGTGCAGATCAGAATTCTGGAAATACGCTCTAT.

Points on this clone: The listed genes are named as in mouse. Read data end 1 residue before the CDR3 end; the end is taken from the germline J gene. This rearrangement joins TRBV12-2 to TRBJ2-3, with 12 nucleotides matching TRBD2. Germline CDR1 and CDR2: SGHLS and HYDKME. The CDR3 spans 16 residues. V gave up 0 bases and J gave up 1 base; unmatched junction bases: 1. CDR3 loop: CASSLGTGGRAETLYF. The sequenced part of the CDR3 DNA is TGTGCCAGCTCTCTCGGGACTGGGGGGCGTGCAGAAACGCTGTAT.

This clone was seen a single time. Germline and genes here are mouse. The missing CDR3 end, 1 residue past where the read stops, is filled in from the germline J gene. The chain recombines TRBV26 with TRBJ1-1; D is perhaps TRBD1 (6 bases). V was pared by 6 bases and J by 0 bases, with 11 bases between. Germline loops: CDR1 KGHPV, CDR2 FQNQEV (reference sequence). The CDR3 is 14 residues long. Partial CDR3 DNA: TGTGCCAGCAGGGGGACAAACTCAAACACAGAAGTCTTC. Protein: CASRGTNSNTEVF. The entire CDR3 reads CASRGTNSNTEVFF.

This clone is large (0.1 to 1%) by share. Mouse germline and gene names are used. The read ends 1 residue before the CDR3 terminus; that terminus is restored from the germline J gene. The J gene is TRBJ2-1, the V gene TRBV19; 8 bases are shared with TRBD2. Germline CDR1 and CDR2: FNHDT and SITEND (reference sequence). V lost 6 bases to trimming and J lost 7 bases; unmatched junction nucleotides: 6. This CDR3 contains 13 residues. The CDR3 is CASTWGEGAEQFF. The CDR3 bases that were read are TGTGCCAGCACCTGGGGGGAAGGAGCTGAGCAGTTC.

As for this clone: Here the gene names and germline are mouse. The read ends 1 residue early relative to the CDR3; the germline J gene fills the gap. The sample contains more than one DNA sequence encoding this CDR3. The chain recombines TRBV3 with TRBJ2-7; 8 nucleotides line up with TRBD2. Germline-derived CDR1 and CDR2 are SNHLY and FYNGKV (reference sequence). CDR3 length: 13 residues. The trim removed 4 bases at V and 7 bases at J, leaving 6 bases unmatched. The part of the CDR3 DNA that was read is TGTGCCAGCAGCTCCCTACTGGGGGACGAACAGTAC. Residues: CASSSLLGDEQY. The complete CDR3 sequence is CASSSLLGDEQYF.

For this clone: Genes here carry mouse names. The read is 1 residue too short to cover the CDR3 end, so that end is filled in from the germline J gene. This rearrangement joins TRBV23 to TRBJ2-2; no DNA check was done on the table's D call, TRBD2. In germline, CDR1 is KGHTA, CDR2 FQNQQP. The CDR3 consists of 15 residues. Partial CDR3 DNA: TGCTCCAGCAGTCCCCTGGGGGCTGGCACCGGGCAGCTCTAC. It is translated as CSSSPLGAGTGQLY. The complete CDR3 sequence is CSSSPLGAGTGQLYF.

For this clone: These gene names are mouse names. The CDR3 sequence: CASSQGTKDTQYF. CDR3 bases read: TGTGCCAGCAGCCAAGGGACAAAAGACACCCAGTAC. The rearrangement uses TRBV5 and TRBJ2-5; a weak D match, TRBD1 (5 bases). From the germline J gene comes the end of the CDR3, since the read stops 1 residue before it. With 1 base removed from V and 4 bases from J, the gap between germline ends came to 6 bases. Germline V gene data show CDR1 as LGHNA and CDR2 as YNLKQL (reference sequence). The CDR3 is 13 amino acids.

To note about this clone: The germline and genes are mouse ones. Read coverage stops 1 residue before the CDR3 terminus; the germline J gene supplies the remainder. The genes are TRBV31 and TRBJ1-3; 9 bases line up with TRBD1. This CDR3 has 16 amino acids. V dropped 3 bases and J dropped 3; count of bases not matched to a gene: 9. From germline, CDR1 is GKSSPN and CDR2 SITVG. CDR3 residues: CAWSPPRTGVGNTLYF. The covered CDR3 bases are TGTGCCTGGAGCCCCCCCCGGACAGGGGTTGGAAATACGCTCTAT.

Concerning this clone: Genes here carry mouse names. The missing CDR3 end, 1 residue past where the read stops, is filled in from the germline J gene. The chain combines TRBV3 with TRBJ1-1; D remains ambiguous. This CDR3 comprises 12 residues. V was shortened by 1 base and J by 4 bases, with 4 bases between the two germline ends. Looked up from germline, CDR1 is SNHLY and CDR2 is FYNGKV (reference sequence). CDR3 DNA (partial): TGTGCCAGCAGCTTAGGAGGCACAGAAGTCTTC. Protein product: CASSLGGTEVF. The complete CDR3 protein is CASSLGGTEVFF.

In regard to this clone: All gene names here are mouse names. The sequenced CDR3 bases are TGTGCCAGCAGTCCTCGACAGTCGCAGGCTCCGCTT. Translation gives CASSPRQSQAPL. The entire CDR3 is CASSPRQSQAPLF. V and J are TRBV26 and TRBJ1-5; tentative D call: TRBD1 (5 bases). The CDR3 end falls 1 residue outside the read, so it is completed with the germline J gene. CDR3 size: 13 residues. The ends were cut back, 4 bases at V and 7 bases at J, with 11 bases in the middle. The germline CDR1 and CDR2 sequences are KGHPV and FQNQEV (reference sequence). Together with reference TRBV26 and TRBJ1-5, the CDR3 gives the full variable domain: NSKVIQTPRYLVKGQGQKAKMRCIPEKGHPVVFWYQQNKNNEFKFLINFQNQEVLQQIDMTEKRFSAECPSNSPCSLEIQSSEAGDSALYLCASSPRQSQAPLFGEGTRLSVL.

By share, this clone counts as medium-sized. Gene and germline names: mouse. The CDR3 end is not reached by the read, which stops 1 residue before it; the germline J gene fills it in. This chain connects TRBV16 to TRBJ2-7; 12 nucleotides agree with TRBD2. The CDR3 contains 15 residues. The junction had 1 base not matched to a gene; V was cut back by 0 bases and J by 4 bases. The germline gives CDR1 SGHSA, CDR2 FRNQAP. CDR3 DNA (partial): TGTGCAAGCAGCTTAGAGGGGACTGGGGGGTATGAACAGTAC. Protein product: CASSLEGTGGYEQY. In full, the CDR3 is CASSLEGTGGYEQYF.

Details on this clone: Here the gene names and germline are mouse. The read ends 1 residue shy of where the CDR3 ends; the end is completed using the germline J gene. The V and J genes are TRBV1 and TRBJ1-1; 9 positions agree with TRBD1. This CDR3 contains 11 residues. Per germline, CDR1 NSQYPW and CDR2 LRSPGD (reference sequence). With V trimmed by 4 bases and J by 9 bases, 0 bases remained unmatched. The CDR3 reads CTCSDRGQVFF. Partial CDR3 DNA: TGCACCTGCAGTGACAGGGGGCAAGTCTTC.